This T cell receptor (beta chain) was obtained from a study of regulatory T cells in long-lasting Graves disease. In building TCR beta libraries, iRepertoire HTBI primers were used together with Arm-PCR of CDR3 regions. A single record per CDR3 protein comes from TCRdb applying MiXCR to the multiplex PCR reads. The sample includes more than 350,000 distinct CDR3 sequences, about 15% of them seen just once. The sample holds many counts of this clonotype. The CDR3 extends over 16 amino acids. In germline, CDR1 is SGHNT, CDR2 YENEEA. V was pared by 0 bases and J by 3 bases, with 14 bases between. Time point in this sample: newly diagnosed GD, antithyroid drugs for less than 3 months. Isolated PBMC RNA provided the starting material for the TCR library. This same sample was also taken into another study, of T cells in Graves' hyperthyroidism and ophthalmopathy. From that report: The study excluded patients with uncontrolled infection, other autoimmune disease, pregnancy or lactation.

The gene calls are TRBV11-3 and TRBJ1-2; D is ambiguous. This sample comprised peripheral blood mononuclear cells (PBMCs), obtained at new diagnosis, from a patient treated with antithyroid drugs. The source of this sequence is a woman younger than 45 with Graves disease. CDR3 sequence (DNA): TGTGCCAGCAGCTTAGAGACCCACAACCTGTACTATGGCTACACCTTC. This gives the protein CASSLETHNLYYGYTF.